Presented here are 23 T cell receptor beta chains from one specimen sequenced in a study of blood T cell repertoires in COVID-19. The method was immunoSEQ multiplex PCR; TCRdb's version includes in-frame clones alone and lacks a portion of them. The repertoire has a few hundred thousand clones, about 82% of them found once; the top ten carry around 12%. Source material: peripheral blood. The receptors were gathered from a man older than 75 with acute or convalescent COVID-19.

The chain recombines TRBV29-1 with TRBJ2-1, with 13 bases lining up with TRBD2. Germline values: CDR1 SQVTM, CDR2 ANQGSEA. V lost 6 bases and J lost 4; bases outside the gene matches: 3. CDR3 length: 14 amino acids. CDR3 DNA sequence: TGCAGCGTGACGGGACTAGCGGGATACAATGAGCAGTTCTTC. The encoded protein is CSVTGLAGYNEQFF.

As concerns this clone: The same CDR3 is also encoded by other DNA sequences in this sample. The chain is built from TRBV20-1 and TRBJ1-2; D is ambiguous. CDR3 length: 10 residues. V lost 6 bases and J lost 2, with 4 bases in between. The germline V gene encodes CDR1 DFQATT and CDR2 SNEGSKA (reference sequence). The CDR3 DNA is TGCAGTGCCCTCAACTATGGCTACACCTTC. Translation gives CSALNYGYTF.

The chain links TRBV7-8 to TRBJ1-1, with D possibly matching TRBD1 (6 bases). The germline CDR1 and CDR2 sequences are SGHVS and FQNEAQ. Trimming removed 6 bases at V and 3 bases at J, with 11 bases between. CDR3 length equals 13 residues. CDR3 nucleotides: TGTGCCAGCAGTCAAAGACAGGACACTGAAGCTTTCTTT. Translation gives CASSQRQDTEAFF.

For the CDR3, the DNA is TGTGCCAGCAGCTCCCGACAGAGGAACACTGAAGCTTTCTTT. It is translated as CASSSRQRNTEAFF. The chain recombines TRBV13 with TRBJ1-1, with D perhaps TRBD1 (5 bases). Germline assignment: CDR1 PRHDT and CDR2 FYEKMQ (reference sequence). The V gene lost 4 bases and the J gene lost 1 base, with 10 bases spanning the gap. This CDR3 spans 14 amino acids.

The genes are TRBV2 and TRBJ1-4; D might be TRBD1 (5 bases). Trimming shortened V by 4 bases and J by 8 bases, and 14 bases separated the two germline ends. The CDR3 is 14 amino acids. Germline CDR1 SNHLY, CDR2 FYNNEI. The CDR3 spells CASSVLGAGEKLFF. The CDR3 DNA reads as TGTGCCAGCAGTGTCTTAGGGGCCGGGGAAAAACTGTTTTTT.

The chain combines TRBV4-1 with TRBJ1-4; no reliable D call. The CDR3 is made up of 17 amino acids. Trimming shortened V by 4 bases and J by 8 bases, and 23 bases separated the two germline ends. Per germline, CDR1 MGHRA and CDR2 YSYEKL. The CDR3 nucleotides are TGCGCCAGCAGCCTTCCCAGGACGGGAGCGAGAGGAGAAAAACTGTTTTTT. It encodes CASSLPRTGARGEKLFF.

V gene TRBV5-4 combines with J gene TRBJ1-1; 8 bases line up with TRBD1. The V and J ends lost 3 bases and 1 base, in that order; junction bases with no gene match: 5. Germline CDR1 and CDR2: SGHNT and YYREEE (reference sequence). This CDR3 is 15 amino acids long. The CDR3 DNA reads as TGTGCCAGCAGCTCTCCGACAGGGGCGAACACTGAAGCTTTCTTT. Its translation is CASSSPTGANTEAFF. The full variable domain, with the rest looked up from reference TRBV5-4 and TRBJ1-1, is ETGVTQSPTHLIKTRGQQVTLRCSSQSGHNTVSWYQQALGQGPQFIFQYYREEENGRGNFPPRFSGLQFPNYSSELNVNALELDDSALYLCASSSPTGANTEAFFGQGTRLTVV.

The gene calls are TRBV18 and TRBJ1-1; D perhaps matches TRBD1 (6 bases). Germline V CDR1 and CDR2: KGHSH, LQKENI. This CDR3 spans 12 amino acids. With 4 bases removed from V and 4 bases from J, the gap between germline ends came to 7 bases. The CDR3: CASSQQGTEAFF. The CDR3 nucleotides are TGTGCCAGCTCACAACAGGGCACTGAAGCTTTCTTT.

V usage is TRBV4-1 and J usage is TRBJ2-1; TRBD2 is a possible D gene (7 bases). The CDR3 is made up of 17 amino acids. V shed 0 bases and J shed 8 bases, with 20 bases lying between them. The germline V gene encodes CDR1 MGHRA and CDR2 YSYEKL. CDR3 sequence reads: CASSQDRREGGIYEQFF. CDR3 DNA sequence: TGCGCCAGCAGCCAAGATCGGAGGGAGGGGGGGATATATGAGCAGTTCTTC.

This chain uses TRBV19 with TRBJ1-1; D unclear. The V and J ends lost 6 bases and 0 bases respectively, with 14 bases between them. Germline CDR1 is LNHDA and CDR2 is SQIVND (reference sequence). This CDR3 is built from 15 residues. Here the CDR3 reads CASRRTLTLNTEAFF. CDR3 nucleotides: TGTGCCAGTAGAAGGACTTTAACCTTGAACACTGAAGCTTTCTTT.

The chain combines TRBV18 with TRBJ2-2; the match to TRBD1 covers 10 bases. CDR3 size: 19 residues. Germline V lookup: CDR1 KGHSH, CDR2 LQKENI. The junction had 11 bases not matched to a gene; V was cut back by 4 bases and J by 0 bases. CDR3 coding DNA: TGTGCCAGCTCACGCCCCATGGGACAGGGGAAAGCGAACACCGGGGAGCTGTTTTTT. Encoded protein: CASSRPMGQGKANTGELFF.

The chain carries TRBV19 and TRBJ1-5; D is ambiguous. The V end was cut by 4 bases, the J end by 3 bases, with 7 bases between. The germline CDR1 and CDR2 sequences are LNHDA and SQIVND (reference sequence). The CDR3 extends over 13 amino acids. The CDR3 is CASSRQINQPQHF. CDR3 nucleotide sequence: TGTGCCAGTAGTAGGCAGATCAATCAGCCCCAGCATTTT.

The chain has TRBV5-4 and TRBJ2-5; tentative D call: TRBD2 (5 bases). Trimming pared 0 bases from V and 4 bases from J, leaving 7 bases between. The CDR3 is 13 residues long. Germline V lookup: CDR1 SGHNT, CDR2 YYREEE (reference sequence). CDR3 sequence (DNA): TGTGCCAGCAGCTTGGGGGGAGCAGAGACCCAGTACTTC. It encodes CASSLGGAETQYF.

The rearrangement joins TRBV6-2 or TRBV6-3 to TRBJ2-3, with D unclear. Germline assignment: CDR1 MNHEY and CDR2 SVGEGT. The CDR3 sequence is 13 residues long. V gave up 4 bases and J gave up 2 bases, with 7 bases separating them. CDR3: CASSLTYTDTQYF. The CDR3 coding sequence is TGTGCCAGCAGTTTAACTTACACAGATACGCAGTATTTT.

The rearrangement joins TRBV5-1 to TRBJ2-1, with unresolved D. V lost 2 bases, J lost 4 bases, and 16 bases lay in between. Looked up from germline, CDR1 is SGHRS and CDR2 is YFSETQ. The CDR3 runs 16 residues. CDR3 nucleotide sequence: TGCGCCAGCAGCTTTACCGAGACTCGCGGATACAATGAGCAGTTCTTC. It translates to CASSFTETRGYNEQFF.

This chain uses TRBV4-3 with TRBJ2-3, with 8 nucleotides matching TRBD1. The CDR3 contains 13 residues. The germline CDR1 and CDR2 sequences are LGHNA and YSLEER. With V trimmed by 2 bases and J by 9 bases, 4 bases remained unmatched. The chain's CDR3 is CASSQNRGRTQYF. The CDR3 DNA reads as TGCGCCAGCAGCCAAAACAGGGGGAGGACGCAGTATTTT.

The genes are TRBV15 and TRBJ1-5; D unclear. Between the trimmed V and J ends, which lost 2 bases and 3 bases, there was a span of 26 bases. Germline loops: CDR1 LNHNV, CDR2 YYDKDF (reference sequence). This CDR3 contains 20 residues. This CDR3 is CATSRPPDHGRGGNNQPQHF. The CDR3 nucleotides read TGTGCCACCAGCAGACCCCCCGATCACGGTCGGGGAGGCAACAATCAGCCCCAGCATTTT.

This clone was counted once. CDR3 loop: CASSLNRGTYNSPLHF. The CDR3 bases are TGTGCCAGCAGCCTCAACAGGGGCACCTATAATTCACCCCTCCACTTT. This chain joins TRBV5-6 and TRBJ1-6; TRBD1 matches 7 bases. CDR3 length equals 16 residues. The germline gives CDR1 SGHDT, CDR2 YYEEEE. With V trimmed by 4 bases and J by 2 bases, 6 bases remained unmatched.

The chain combines TRBV10-1 with TRBJ1-2; 7 bases are a match to TRBD1. In germline, CDR1 is WNHNN, CDR2 SYGVQD (reference sequence). The CDR3 length is 18 residues. The junction had 19 bases not matched to a gene; V was cut back by 7 bases and J by 2 bases. CDR3 DNA sequence: TGCGCCAGCAAAGTTCTTATCTCCAGACAGGGATTAAACTATGGCTACACCTTC. It translates to CASKVLISRQGLNYGYTF.

The chain uses TRBV27 and TRBJ1-1, with D perhaps matching TRBD1 (6 bases). Between the trimmed V and J ends, which lost 7 bases and 5 bases, there was a span of 14 bases. The CDR3 has 13 amino acids. Germline CDR1 MNHEY, CDR2 SMNVEV (reference sequence). CDR3 DNA: TGTGCCAGCAAGGCCTCAGGGGAGACTGAAGCTTTCTTT. It yields the protein CASKASGETEAFF.

This clone has just a few counts. The gene calls are TRBV28 and TRBJ1-2, with D possibly matching TRBD1 (6 bases). Between the trimmed V and J ends, which lost 10 bases and 4 bases, there was a span of 25 bases. Germline-derived CDR1 and CDR2 are MDHEN and SYDVKM. This CDR3 is 16 amino acids long. In DNA, the CDR3 is TGTGCCACCCGGGGGGAACACCACAGGGCCTCCTATGGCTACACCTTC. Residues: CATRGEHHRASYGYTF.

V gene TRBV3-1 (or the pseudogene TRBV3-2) combines with J gene TRBJ1-5; unclear D gene. Trimming took 1 base from V and 1 from J, leaving 5 bases between them. The germline V gene encodes CDR1 LGHDT and CDR2 YNNKEL (reference sequence). The CDR3 has 14 amino acids. The CDR3 DNA reads TGTGCCAGCAGCCAAGGGGCGAGCAATCAGCCCCAGCATTTT. This encodes CASSQGASNQPQHF.

The chain has TRBV5-1 and TRBJ1-2, with TRBD1 as a possible D gene (6 bases). The CDR3 covers 15 residues. CDR1 and CDR2 (germline): SGHRS, YFSETQ. V lost 3 bases and J lost 0, with 12 bases in between. In nucleotides, the CDR3 is TGCGCCAGCAGCTACAGGACAGCTCCTAACTATGGCTACACCTTC. As protein: CASSYRTAPNYGYTF.